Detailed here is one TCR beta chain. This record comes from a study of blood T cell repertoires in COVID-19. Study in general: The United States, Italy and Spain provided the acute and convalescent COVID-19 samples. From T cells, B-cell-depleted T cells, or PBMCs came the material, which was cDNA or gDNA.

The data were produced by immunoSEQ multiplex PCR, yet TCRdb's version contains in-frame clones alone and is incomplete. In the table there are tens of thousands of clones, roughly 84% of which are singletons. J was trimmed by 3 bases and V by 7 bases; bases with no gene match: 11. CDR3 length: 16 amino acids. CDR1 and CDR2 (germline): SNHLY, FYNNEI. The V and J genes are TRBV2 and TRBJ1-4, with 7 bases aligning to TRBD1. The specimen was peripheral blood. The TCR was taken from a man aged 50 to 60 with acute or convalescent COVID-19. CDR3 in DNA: TGTGCCAGCAAGGCGGAGGGGGCATTAGCTAATGAAAAACTGTTTTTT. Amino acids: CASKAEGALANEKLFF.